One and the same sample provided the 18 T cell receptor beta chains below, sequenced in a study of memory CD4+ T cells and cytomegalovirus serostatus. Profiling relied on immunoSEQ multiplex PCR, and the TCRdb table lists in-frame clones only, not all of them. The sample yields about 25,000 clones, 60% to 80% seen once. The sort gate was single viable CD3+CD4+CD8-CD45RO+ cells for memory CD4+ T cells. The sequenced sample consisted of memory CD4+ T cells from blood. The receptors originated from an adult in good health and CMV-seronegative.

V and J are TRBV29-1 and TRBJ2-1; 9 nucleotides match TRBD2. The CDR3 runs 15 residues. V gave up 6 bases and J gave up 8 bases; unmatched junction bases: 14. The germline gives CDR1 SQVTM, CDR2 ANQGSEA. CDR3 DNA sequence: TGCAGCGTGGGGAGGACTAGCGACGGAGGGGATGAGCAGTTCTTC. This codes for CSVGRTSDGGDEQFF.

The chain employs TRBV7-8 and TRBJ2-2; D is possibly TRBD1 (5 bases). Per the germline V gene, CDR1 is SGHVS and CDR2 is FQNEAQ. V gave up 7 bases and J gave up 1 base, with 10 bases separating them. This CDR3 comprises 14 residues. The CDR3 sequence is CASTIQENTGELFF. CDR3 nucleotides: TGTGCCAGCACCATACAGGAGAACACCGGGGAGCTGTTTTTT. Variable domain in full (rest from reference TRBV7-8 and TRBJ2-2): GAGVSQSPRYKVAKRGQDVALRCDPISGHVSLFWYQQALGQGPEFLTYFQNEAQLDKSGLPSDRFFAERPEGSVSTLKIQRTQQEDSAVYLCASTIQENTGELFFGEGSRLTVL.

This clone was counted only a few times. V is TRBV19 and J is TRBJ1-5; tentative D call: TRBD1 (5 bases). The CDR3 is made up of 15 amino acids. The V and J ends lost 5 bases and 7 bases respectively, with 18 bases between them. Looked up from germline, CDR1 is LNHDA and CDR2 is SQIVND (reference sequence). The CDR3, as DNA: TGTGCCAGTAGTTCGGAAGGAGGGGCTCGGCAGCCCCAGCATTTT. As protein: CASSSEGGARQPQHF.

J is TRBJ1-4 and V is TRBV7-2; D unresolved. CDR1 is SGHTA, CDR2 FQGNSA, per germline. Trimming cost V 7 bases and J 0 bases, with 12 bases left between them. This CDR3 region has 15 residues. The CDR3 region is CASTPAAATNEKLFF. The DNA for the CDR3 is TGTGCCAGCACCCCGGCGGCTGCAACTAATGAAAAACTGTTTTTT. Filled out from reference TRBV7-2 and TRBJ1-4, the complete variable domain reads GAGVSQSPSNKVTEKGKDVELRCDPISGHTALYWYRQSLGQGLEFLIYFQGNSAPDKSGLPSDRFSAERTGGSVSTLTIQRTQQEDSAVYLCASTPAAATNEKLFFGSGTQLSVL.

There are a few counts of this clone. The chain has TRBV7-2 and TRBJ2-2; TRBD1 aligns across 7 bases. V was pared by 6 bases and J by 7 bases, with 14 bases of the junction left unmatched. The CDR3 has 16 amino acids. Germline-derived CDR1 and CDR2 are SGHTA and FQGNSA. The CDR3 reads CASRHYGTGVGGELFF. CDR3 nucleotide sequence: TGTGCCAGCAGACATTACGGCACAGGGGTGGGCGGGGAGCTGTTTTTT.

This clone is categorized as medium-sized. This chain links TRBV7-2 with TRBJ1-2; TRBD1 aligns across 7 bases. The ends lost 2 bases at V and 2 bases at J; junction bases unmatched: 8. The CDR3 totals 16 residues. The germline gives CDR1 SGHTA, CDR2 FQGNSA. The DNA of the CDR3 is TGTGCCAGCAGCTTAATCAATTGGGACAGCAACTATGGCTACACCTTC. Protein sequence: CASSLINWDSNYGYTF.

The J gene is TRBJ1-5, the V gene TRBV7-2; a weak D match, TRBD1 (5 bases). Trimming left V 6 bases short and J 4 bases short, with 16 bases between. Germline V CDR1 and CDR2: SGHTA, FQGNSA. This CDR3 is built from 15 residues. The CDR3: CASRNVGAENQPQHF. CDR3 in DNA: TGTGCCAGCAGGAACGTAGGGGCGGAAAATCAGCCCCAGCATTTT.

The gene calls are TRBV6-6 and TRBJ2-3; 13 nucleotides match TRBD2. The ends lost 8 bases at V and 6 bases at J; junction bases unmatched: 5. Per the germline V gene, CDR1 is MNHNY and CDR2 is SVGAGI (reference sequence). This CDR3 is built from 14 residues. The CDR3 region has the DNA TGTGCCAGCGGACTAGCGGGAGAGAAGGATACGCAGTATTTT. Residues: CASGLAGEKDTQYF.

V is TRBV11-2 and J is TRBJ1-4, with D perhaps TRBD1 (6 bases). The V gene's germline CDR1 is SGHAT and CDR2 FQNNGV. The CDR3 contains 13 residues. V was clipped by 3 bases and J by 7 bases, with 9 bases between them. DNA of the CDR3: TGTGCCAGCAGCTTCCTACAGGGTGAAAAACTGTTTTTT. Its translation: CASSFLQGEKLFF. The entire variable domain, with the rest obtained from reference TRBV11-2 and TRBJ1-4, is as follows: EAGVAQSPRYKIIEKRQSVAFWCNPISGHATLYWYQQILGQGPKLLIQFQNNGVVDDSQLPKDRFSAERLKGVDSTLKIQPAKLEDSAVYLCASSFLQGEKLFFGSGTQLSVL.

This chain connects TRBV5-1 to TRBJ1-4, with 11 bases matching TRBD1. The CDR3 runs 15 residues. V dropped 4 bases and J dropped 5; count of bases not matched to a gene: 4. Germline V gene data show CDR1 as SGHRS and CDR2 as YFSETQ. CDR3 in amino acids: CASSPRTGGNEKLFF. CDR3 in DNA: TGCGCCAGCAGCCCGAGGACAGGGGGCAATGAAAAACTGTTTTTT.

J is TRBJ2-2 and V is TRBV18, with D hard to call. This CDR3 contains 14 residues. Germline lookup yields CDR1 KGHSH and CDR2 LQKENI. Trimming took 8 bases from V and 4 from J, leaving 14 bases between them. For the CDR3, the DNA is TGTGCCAGCCTGGCCCCTGTTGGCACCGGGGAGCTGTTTTTT. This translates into CASLAPVGTGELFF.

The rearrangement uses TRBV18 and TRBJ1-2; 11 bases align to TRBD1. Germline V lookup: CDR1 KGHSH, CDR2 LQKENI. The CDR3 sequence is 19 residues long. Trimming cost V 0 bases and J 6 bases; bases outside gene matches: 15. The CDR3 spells CASSPPSTFRDRGKNGYTF. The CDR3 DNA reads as TGTGCCAGCTCACCACCATCTACTTTCCGGGACAGGGGGAAGAATGGCTACACCTTC.

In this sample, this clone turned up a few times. DNA of the CDR3: TGTGCCAGCAGGGGGGGGGAGACCTATGGCTACACCTTC. This gives the protein CASRGGETYGYTF. The chain recombines TRBV2 with TRBJ1-2; a possible D gene is TRBD1 (5 bases). CDR1 is SNHLY, CDR2 FYNNEI, per germline. Deletions cut 6 bases from V and 4 bases from J, with 12 bases between. The CDR3 is made up of 13 amino acids. The full variable domain, in which reference TRBV2 and TRBJ1-2 provide the parts outside the CDR3, is EPEVTQTPSHQVTQMGQEVILRCVPISNHLYFYWYRQILGQKVEFLVSFYNNEISEKSEIFDDQFSVERPDGSNFTLKIRSTKLEDSAMYFCASRGGETYGYTFGSGTRLTVV.

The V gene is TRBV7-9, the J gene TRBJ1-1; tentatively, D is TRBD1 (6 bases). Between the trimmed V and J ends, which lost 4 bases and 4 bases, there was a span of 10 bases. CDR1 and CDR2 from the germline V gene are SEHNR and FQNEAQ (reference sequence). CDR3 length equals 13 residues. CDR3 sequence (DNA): TGTGCCAGCAGCTCACAGGGTAGCACTGAAGCTTTCTTT. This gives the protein CASSSQGSTEAFF. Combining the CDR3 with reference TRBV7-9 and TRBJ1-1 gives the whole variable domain DTGVSQNPRHKITKRGQNVTFRCDPISEHNRLYWYRQTLGQGPEFLTYFQNEAQLEKSRLLSDRFSAERPKGSFSTLEIQRTEQGDSAMYLCASSSQGSTEAFFGQGTRLTVV.

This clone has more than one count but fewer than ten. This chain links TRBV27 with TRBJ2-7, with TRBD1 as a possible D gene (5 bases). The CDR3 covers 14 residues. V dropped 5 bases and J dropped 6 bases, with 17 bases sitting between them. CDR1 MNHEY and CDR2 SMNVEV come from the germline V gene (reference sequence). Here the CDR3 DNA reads TGTGCCAGCAGTCTACGGACAAGCCGGCGCGAGCAGTACTTC. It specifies CASSLRTSRREQYF.

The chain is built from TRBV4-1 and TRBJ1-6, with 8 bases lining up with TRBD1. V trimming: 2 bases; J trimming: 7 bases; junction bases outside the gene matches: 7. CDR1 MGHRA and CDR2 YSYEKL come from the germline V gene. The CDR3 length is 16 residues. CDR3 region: CASSQSLDRGNSPLHF. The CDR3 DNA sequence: TGCGCCAGCAGCCAATCTCTAGACAGGGGAAATTCACCCCTCCACTTT.

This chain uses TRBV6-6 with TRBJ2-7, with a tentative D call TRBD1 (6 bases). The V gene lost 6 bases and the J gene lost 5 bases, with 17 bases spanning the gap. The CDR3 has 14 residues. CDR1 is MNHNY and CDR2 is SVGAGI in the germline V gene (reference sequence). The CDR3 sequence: CASRGQGPLHEQYF. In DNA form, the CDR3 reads TGTGCCAGCAGGGGTCAGGGGCCCCTCCACGAGCAGTACTTC.

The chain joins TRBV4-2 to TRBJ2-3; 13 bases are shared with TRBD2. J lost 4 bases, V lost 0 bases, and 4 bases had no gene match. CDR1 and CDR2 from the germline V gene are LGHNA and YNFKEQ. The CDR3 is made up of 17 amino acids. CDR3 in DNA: TGTGCCAGCAGCCAAGAAAGACTAGCGGGGGGCGCAGATACGCAGTATTTT. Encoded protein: CASSQERLAGGADTQYF.